The rows below give T cell receptor beta chains drawn from one sample of a study of T-cell memory formation after mild COVID-19. TCRdb reprocessed the 5' RACE reads via MiXCR and lists one record per CDR3 protein. The data contain about 81,000 distinct CDR3 sequences, around a quarter of them seen just once; the ten biggest clones take up under 45%. The sequencing input was PBMCs or a T cell subset sorted from them (not recorded which). Receptors were obtained from a young man who had mild COVID-19 (a few samples of this study predate the infection). Cell type and time point are not known. Both conserved end residues are part of each CDR3. The D gene is left open where the match is weak. Rows may omit the clone size; those that give it use once, few, many or a size class.

V,size,J,D,CDR3,DNA
TRBV19,NA,TRBJ1-2,NA,CASRHRDFYGYTF,TGTGCCAGTAGGCACAGGGATTTCTATGGCTACACCTTC
TRBV7-6,few,TRBJ2-7,NA,CASSGDSSSYEQYF,TGTGCCAGCAGCGGTGACAGTAGCTCCTACGAGCAGTACTTC
TRBV7-9,many,TRBJ2-3,TRBD2,CASSSLGRDTDTQYF,TGTGCCAGCAGCTCTCTGGGGAGGGACACAGATACGCAGTATTTT
TRBV6-5,few,TRBJ1-2,NA,CASSYSLWEGGYGYTF,TGTGCCAGCAGTTACTCCCTCTGGGAGGGTGGCTATGGCTACACCTTC
TRBV5-1,few,TRBJ2-2,TRBD2,CASTPEAGGDTGELFF,TGCGCCAGCACCCCTGAAGCGGGGGGGGACACCGGGGAGCTGTTTTTT
TRBV20-1,NA,TRBJ1-1,NA,CSARDRSDTEAFF,TGCAGTGCTAGAGATCGTTCAGACACTGAAGCTTTCTTT
TRBV6-5,NA,TRBJ2-1,TRBD1,CASSYFFGTGGEQFF,TGTGCCAGCAGTTACTTTTTCGGGACAGGGGGCGAGCAGTTCTTC
TRBV4-3,many,TRBJ2-1,TRBD2,CASSQDAPGGGVYEQFF,TGCGCCAGCAGCCAAGATGCCCCTGGCGGGGGGGTCTATGAGCAGTTCTTC
TRBV6-1,NA,TRBJ2-2,NA,CASSEPNTGELFF,TGTGCCAGCAGTGAACCAAACACCGGGGAGCTGTTTTTT
TRBV7-9,few,TRBJ2-7,TRBD1,CASSSGTGRWEQYF,TGTGCCAGCAGCTCAGGGACAGGTCGATGGGAGCAGTACTTC
TRBV27,NA,TRBJ2-7,TRBD1,CASSFLGQGSYEQYF,TGTGCCAGCAGTTTCCTCGGACAGGGATCCTACGAGCAGTACTTC
TRBV11-2,NA,TRBJ2-7,NA,CASSPARGDEQYF,TGTGCCAGCAGCCCGGCGCGGGGCGACGAGCAGTACTTC
TRBV4-2,NA,TRBJ1-5,NA,CASSQDRTGRQPQHF,TGTGCCAGCAGCCAAGATCGTACAGGGCGACAGCCCCAGCATTTT
TRBV29-1,few,TRBJ1-2,TRBD1,CSVGTGVDYGYTF,TGCAGCGTAGGGACAGGGGTCGACTATGGCTACACCTTC
TRBV7-2,NA,TRBJ2-3,NA,CASSSRSSMGMTDTQYF,TGTGCCAGCAGCTCCCGGTCGTCTATGGGGATGACAGATACGCAGTATTTT
TRBV5-1,few,TRBJ2-5,NA,CASTPYGQGTRETQYF,TGCGCCAGCACCCCATACGGGCAGGGGACTCGAGAGACCCAGTACTTC
TRBV20-1,few,TRBJ1-2,NA,CSADPGQRGYTF,TGCAGTGCGGATCCCGGGCAAAGGGGCTACACCTTC